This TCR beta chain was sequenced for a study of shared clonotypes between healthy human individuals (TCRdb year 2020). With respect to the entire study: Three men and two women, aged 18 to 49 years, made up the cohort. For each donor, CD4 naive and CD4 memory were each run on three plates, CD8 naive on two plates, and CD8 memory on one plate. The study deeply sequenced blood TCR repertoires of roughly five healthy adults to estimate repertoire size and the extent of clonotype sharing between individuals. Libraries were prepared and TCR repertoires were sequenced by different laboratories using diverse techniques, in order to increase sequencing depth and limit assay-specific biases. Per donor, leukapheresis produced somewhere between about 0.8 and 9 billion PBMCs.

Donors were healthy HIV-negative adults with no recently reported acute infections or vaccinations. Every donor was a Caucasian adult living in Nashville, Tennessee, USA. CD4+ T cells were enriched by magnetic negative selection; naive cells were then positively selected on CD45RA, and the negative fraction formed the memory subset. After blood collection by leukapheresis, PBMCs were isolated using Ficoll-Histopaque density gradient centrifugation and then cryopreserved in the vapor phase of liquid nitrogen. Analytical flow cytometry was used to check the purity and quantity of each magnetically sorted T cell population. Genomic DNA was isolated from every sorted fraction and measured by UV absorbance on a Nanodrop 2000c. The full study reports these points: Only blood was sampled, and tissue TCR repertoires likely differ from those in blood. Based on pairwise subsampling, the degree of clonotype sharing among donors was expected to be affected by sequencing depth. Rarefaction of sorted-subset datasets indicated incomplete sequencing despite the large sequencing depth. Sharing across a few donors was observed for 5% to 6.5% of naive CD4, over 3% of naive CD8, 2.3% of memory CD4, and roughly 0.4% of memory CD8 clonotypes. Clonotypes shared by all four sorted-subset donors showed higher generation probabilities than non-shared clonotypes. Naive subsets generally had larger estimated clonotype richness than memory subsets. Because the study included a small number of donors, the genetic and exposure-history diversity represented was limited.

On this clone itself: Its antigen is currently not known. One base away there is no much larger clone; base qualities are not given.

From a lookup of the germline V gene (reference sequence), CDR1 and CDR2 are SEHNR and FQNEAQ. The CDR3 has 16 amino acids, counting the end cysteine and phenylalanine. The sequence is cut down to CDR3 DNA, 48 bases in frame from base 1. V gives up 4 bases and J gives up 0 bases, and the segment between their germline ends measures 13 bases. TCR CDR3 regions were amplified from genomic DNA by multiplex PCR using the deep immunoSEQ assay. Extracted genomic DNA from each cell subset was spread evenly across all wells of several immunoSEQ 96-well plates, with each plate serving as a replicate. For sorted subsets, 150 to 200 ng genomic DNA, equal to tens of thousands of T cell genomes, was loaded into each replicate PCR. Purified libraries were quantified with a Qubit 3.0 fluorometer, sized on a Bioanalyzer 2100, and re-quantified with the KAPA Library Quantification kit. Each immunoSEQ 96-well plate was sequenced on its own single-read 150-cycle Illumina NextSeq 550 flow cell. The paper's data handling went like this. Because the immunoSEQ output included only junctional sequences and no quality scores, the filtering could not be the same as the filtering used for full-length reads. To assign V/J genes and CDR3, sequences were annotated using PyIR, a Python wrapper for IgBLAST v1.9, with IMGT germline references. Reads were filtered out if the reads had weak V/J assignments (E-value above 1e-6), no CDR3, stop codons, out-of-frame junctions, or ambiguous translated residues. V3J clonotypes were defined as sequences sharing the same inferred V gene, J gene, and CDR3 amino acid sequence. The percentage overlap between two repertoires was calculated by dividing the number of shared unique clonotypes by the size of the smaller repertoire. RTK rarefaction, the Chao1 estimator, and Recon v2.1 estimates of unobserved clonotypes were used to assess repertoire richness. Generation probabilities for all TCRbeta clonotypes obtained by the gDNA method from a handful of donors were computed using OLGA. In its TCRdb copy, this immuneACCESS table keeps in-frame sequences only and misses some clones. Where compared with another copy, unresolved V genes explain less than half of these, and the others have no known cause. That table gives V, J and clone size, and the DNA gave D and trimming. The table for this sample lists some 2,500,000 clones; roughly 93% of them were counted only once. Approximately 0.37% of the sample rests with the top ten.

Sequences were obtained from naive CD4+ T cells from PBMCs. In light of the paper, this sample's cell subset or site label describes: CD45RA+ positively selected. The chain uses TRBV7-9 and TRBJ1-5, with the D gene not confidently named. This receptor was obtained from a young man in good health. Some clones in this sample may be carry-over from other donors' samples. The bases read TGTGCCAGCAGCTCAGATCAGAGCTATAGCAATCAGCCCCAGCATTTT. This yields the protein CASSSDQSYSNQPQHF. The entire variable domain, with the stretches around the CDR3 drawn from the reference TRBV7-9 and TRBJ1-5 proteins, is DTGVSQNPRHKITKRGQNVTFRCDPISEHNRLYWYRQTLGQGPEFLTYFQNEAQLEKSRLLSDRFSAERPKGSFSTLEIQRTEQGDSAMYLCASSSDQSYSNQPQHFGDGTRLSIL.